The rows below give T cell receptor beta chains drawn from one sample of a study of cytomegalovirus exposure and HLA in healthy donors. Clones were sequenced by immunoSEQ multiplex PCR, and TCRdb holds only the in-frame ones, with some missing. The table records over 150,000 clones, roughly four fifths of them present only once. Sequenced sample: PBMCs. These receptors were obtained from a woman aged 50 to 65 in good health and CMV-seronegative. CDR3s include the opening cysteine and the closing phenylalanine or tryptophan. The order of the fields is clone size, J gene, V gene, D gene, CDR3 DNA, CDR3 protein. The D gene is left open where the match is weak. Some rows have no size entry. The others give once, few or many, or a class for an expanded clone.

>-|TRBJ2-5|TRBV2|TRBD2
TGTGCCAGCAGTGCACTAGCGGGAGGCCAAGAGACCCAGTACTTC
CASSALAGGQETQYF
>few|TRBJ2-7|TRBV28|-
TGTGCCAGCAGTTTAACCAGGGCCCGGGACGAGCAGTACTTC
CASSLTRARDEQYF
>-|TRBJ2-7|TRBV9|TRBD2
TGTGCCAGCAGCGTAGGCACTAGCGGGAGGGGGCGGGAGCAGTACTTC
CASSVGTSGRGREQYF
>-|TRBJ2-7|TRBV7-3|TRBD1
TGTGCCAGCAGCTTACACAGGGGTGGGGAGCAGTACTTC
CASSLHRGGEQYF
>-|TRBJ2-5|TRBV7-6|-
TGTGCCAGCAGCTTAGTAGAGACTAGGCAAGAGACCCAGTACTTC
CASSLVETRQETQYF
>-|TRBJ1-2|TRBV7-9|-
TGTGCCAGCAGCTTAGCCACCGGGTTTAACTATGGCTACACCTTC
CASSLATGFNYGYTF
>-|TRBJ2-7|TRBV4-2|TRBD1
TGTGCCAGCAGCCATGCTCCCGGGACAGGGGGTTCCCACTACACCTACGAGCAGTACTTC
CASSHAPGTGGSHYTYEQYF
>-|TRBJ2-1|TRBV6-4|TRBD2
TGTGCCAGCAGTGCTCAAGCGGGAGGGACCTACAATGAGCAGTTCTTC
CASSAQAGGTYNEQFF
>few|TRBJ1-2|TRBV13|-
TGTGCCAGCAGCCGAAGGGGGGGCGGCTACACCTTC
CASSRRGGGYTF
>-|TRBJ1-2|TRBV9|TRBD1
TGTGCCAGCTGGGGGACAGGGAATGATGGCTACACCTTC
CASWGTGNDGYTF
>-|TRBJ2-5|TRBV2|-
TGTGCCAGCGGTGCTACTACGGAGACCCAGTACTTC
CASGATTETQYF
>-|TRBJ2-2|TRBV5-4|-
TGTGCCAGCAGCTTAGGGCAGGGTGACACCGGGGAGCTGTTTTTT
CASSLGQGDTGELFF
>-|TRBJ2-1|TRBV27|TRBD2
TGTGCCAGCAGTTTATTGACTAGCGGGGGGAATGAGCAGTTCTTC
CASSLLTSGGNEQFF
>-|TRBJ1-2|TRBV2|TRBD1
TGTGCCAGCTTGGGGACAGCATCTAACTATGGCTACACCTTC
CASLGTASNYGYTF
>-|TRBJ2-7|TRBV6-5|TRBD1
TGTGCCAGCAGGCAGGGGGCCATCTACGAGCAGTACTTC
CASRQGAIYEQYF
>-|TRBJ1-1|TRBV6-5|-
TGTGCCAGCGGGGCGACGGGCGCTTTCTTT
CASGATGAFF
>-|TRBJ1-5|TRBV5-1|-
TGCGCCAGCAGCTTAGGAGGGGGCAATCAGCCCCAGCATTTT
CASSLGGGNQPQHF
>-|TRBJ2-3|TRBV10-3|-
TGTGCCATCAGTGGACTCCCGGATACGCAGTATTTT
CAISGLPDTQYF
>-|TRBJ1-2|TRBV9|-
TGTGCCAGCAGCCCCGAGACAGTTGCCTACTATGGCTACACCTTC
CASSPETVAYYGYTF
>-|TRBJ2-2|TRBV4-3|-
TGCGCCAGCAGCCCGATGGGGGGAACCGGGGAGCTGTTTTTT
CASSPMGGTGELFF
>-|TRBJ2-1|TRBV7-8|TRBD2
TGTGCCAGCAGCTTATTAGGACTAGCGGGAGGAGGAAATGAGCAGTTCTTC
CASSLLGLAGGGNEQFF
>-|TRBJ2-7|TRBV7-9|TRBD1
TGTTCCAGCAGCACTAGGGGGGACAGGCGACCCTACGAGCAGTACTTC
CSSSTRGDRRPYEQYF
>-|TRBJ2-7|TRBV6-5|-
TGTGCCAGCAGTTACTCGAAACGGGAGTTCACCTACGAGCAGTACTTC
CASSYSKREFTYEQYF
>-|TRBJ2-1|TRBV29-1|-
TGCAGCGTTGAACAGGGAGGAGAGCAGTTCTTC
CSVEQGGEQFF
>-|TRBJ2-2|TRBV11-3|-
TGTGCCAGCAGCTCGAGATTCACCGGGGAGCTGTTTTTT
CASSSRFTGELFF
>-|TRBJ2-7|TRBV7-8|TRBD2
TGTGCCAGCAGCTTAGGCGGGAGGGCCTACGAGCAGTACTTC
CASSLGGRAYEQYF
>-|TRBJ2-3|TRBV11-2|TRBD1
TGTGCCAGCAGCTTAGAGTTTAGGGGGCTAAGCACAGATACGCAGTATTTT
CASSLEFRGLSTDTQYF
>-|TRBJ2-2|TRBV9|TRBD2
TGTGCCAGCAGCGTAAGATCGAGCGGGGGGCTCAGCACCGGGGAGCTGTTTTTT
CASSVRSSGGLSTGELFF
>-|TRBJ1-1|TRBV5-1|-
TGCGCCAGCGCCGTACAGGGCAACACTGAAGCTTTCTTT
CASAVQGNTEAFF
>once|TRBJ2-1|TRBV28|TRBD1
TGTGCCAGCAGTTCATTAGGACAGGGTCCCTACAATGAGCAGTTCTTC
CASSSLGQGPYNEQFF
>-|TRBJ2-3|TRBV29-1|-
TGCAGCGTTGCCAGGGTAGCAGATACGCAGTATTTT
CSVARVADTQYF
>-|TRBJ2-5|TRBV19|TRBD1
TGTGCCAGTAGTATAGGGACAGGAAACCAAGAGACCCAGTACTTC
CASSIGTGNQETQYF
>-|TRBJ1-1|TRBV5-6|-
TGTGCCAGCAGCTTGGTGGGCAGGCAGAACACTGAAGCTTTCTTT
CASSLVGRQNTEAFF
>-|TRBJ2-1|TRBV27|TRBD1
TGTGCCAGCAGTCGTGGTAGAGGGGGCAGCAATGAGCAGTTCTTC
CASSRGRGGSNEQFF
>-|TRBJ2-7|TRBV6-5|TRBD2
TGTGCCAGCAGTTACTCTAGGCTAGCGGACTCTGATCAGTACTTC
CASSYSRLADSDQYF